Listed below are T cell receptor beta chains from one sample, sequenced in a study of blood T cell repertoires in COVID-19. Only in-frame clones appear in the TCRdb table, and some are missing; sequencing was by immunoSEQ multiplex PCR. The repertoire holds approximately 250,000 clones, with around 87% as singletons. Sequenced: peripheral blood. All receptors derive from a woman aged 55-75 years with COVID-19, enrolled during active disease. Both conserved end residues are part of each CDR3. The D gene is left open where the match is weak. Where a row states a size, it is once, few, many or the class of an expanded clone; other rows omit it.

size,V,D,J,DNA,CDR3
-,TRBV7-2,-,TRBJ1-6,TGTGCCAGCCGGGTCGACTCCTATAATTCACCCCTCCACTTT,CASRVDSYNSPLHF
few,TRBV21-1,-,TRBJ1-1,TGTGCCCCCCATGGGGGGGACACTGAAGCTTTCTTT,CAPHGGDTEAFF
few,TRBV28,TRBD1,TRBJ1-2,TGTGCCAGCACAATGGACAGGGTGGGTGGCTACACCTTC,CASTMDRVGGYTF
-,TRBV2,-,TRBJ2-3,TGTGCCAGCAAATTGACAGCAGGCACAGATACGCAGTATTTT,CASKLTAGTDTQYF
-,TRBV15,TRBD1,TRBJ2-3,TGTGCCACCAGCACCCGGACAGGGGCCAGCACAGATACGCAGTATTTT,CATSTRTGASTDTQYF
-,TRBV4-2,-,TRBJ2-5,TGTGCCAGCAGCCAAGGAACGGTCGCGGGGGAGACCCAGTACTTC,CASSQGTVAGETQYF
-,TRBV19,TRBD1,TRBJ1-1,TGTGCCAGTAGTATATCGACAGGGGGCGCGTACACTGAAGCTTTCTTT,CASSISTGGAYTEAFF
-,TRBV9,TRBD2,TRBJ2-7,TGTGCCAGCAGCCCAGATACTAGCGTTTCCCCGTTGTACTTC,CASSPDTSVSPLYF
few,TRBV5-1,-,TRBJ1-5,TGCGCCAGCAGCACGGGTCCTAATCAGCCCCAGCATTTT,CASSTGPNQPQHF
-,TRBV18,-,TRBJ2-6,TGTGCCAGCTCACCTGGCCGTTCTGGGGCCAACGTCCTGACTTTC,CASSPGRSGANVLTF
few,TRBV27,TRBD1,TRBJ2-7,TGTGCCAGCAGGCCCCGTCCCGGGACAGGGGGCTACGAGCAGTACTTC,CASRPRPGTGGYEQYF
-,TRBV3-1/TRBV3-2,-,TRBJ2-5,TGTGCCAGCAGCCACCTTGCGTCAGGGGACACCCAGTACTTC,CASSHLASGDTQYF
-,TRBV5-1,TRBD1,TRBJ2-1,TGCGCCAGCAGCACCAGACTACAGGGGGCTCTCGAGCAGTTCTTC,CASSTRLQGALEQFF